This is a list of T cell receptor beta chains from one sample in a study of blood T cell repertoires in COVID-19. Data came from immunoSEQ multiplex PCR; TCRdb stores just in-frame clones and leaves some out. The table includes a few hundred thousand clones, 84% detected once. The sample taken for sequencing was peripheral blood. Every receptor here comes from a woman aged 35 to 49 who had recovered from COVID-19. The CDR3 runs from the conserved cysteine through the conserved F or W. D genes are given only for firm matches. For some rows the clone size is stated as once, few or many, or as a class when expanded; others skip it.

-	TRBJ1-1	TRBV5-1	TRBD1	TGCGCCAGCAGCTTGGTAGCAGGGGGCTGGGCTGAAGCTTTCTTT	CASSLVAGGWAEAFF
-	TRBJ2-1	TRBV5-5	TRBD2	TGTGCCAGCTGGGGAAGCGGGGCCAACTCCTACAATGAGCAGTTCTTC	CASWGSGANSYNEQFF
-	TRBJ2-7	TRBV20-1	-	TGCAGTGCCAAAGAGTACGAGCAGTACTTC	CSAKEYEQYF
-	TRBJ2-2	TRBV29-1	-	TGCAGCGTTGCGGGGCAGGGGCACACCGGGGAGCTGTTTTTT	CSVAGQGHTGELFF
-	TRBJ2-7	TRBV4-1	TRBD1	TGCGCCAGCAGCCAGCCCGGGACAGACACCTACGAGCAGTACTTC	CASSQPGTDTYEQYF
-	TRBJ2-3	TRBV18	TRBD2	TGTGCCAGCTCACCCATGAGCGGGGGAGGCACAGATACGCAGTATTTT	CASSPMSGGGTDTQYF
-	TRBJ2-3	TRBV4-1	-	TGCGCCAGCAGCCAAGAGGGCGTCTCGACAGATACGCAGTATTTT	CASSQEGVSTDTQYF
-	TRBJ1-4	TRBV7-9	-	TGTGCCAGCAGCTTAAAGGACGGACTTAATGAAAAACTGTTTTTT	CASSLKDGLNEKLFF
once	TRBJ1-2	TRBV3-1/TRBV3-2	-	TGTGCCAGCAGCCCGACAATTAACTATGGCTACACCTTC	CASSPTINYGYTF
-	TRBJ2-5	TRBV2	-	TGTGCCAGCACCCCACGGCGGGCCCAAGAGACCCAGTACTTC	CASTPRRAQETQYF
-	TRBJ2-5	TRBV2	-	TGTGCCTCCCTCAGGGGGGTACAAGAGACCCAGTACTTC	CASLRGVQETQYF
-	TRBJ1-6	TRBV6-5	-	TGTGCCAGCAGCGCCGCTGGGGGGGGTCCCCTCCACTTT	CASSAAGGGPLHF
-	TRBJ2-5	TRBV24-1	TRBD1	TGTGCCACCAGTGATTTCACAGGACAGGGAACAAGGACCCAGTACTTC	CATSDFTGQGTRTQYF
-	TRBJ2-7	TRBV7-3	TRBD1	TGTGCCAGCAGCTTGGGACAGGCAGAGCAGTACTTC	CASSLGQAEQYF
-	TRBJ2-1	TRBV11-2	TRBD2	TGTGCCAGCAGCCCCGGGAGGTCAGGGTTTGGGTCCTACAATGAGCAGTTCTTC	CASSPGRSGFGSYNEQFF